Here is one TCR beta chain with its context. This record comes from a study of blood T cell repertoires in COVID-19. This CDR3 has 18 amino acids. With 1 base clipped from V and 0 bases from J, the junction kept 7 bases outside the gene matches. Germline values: CDR1 SGHDT, CDR2 YYEEEE. Measured with immunoSEQ multiplex PCR; TCRdb has only the in-frame clones, and not every one. Of 61,000 or so clones in the sample, around nine tenths were seen once. J is TRBJ1-6 and V is TRBV5-6, with 7 bases lining up with TRBD1. The TCR sequence derives from a woman of 80 years or more with active COVID-19. Sequencing was performed on peripheral blood. The CDR3 spells CASSLRGQTSSYNSPLHF. The CDR3 bases are TGTGCCAGCAGCTTGCGGGGACAGACGAGCTCCTATAATTCACCCCTCCACTTT.